A single sample is the source of the 31 T cell receptor beta chains below, sequenced in a study of blood T cell repertoires in COVID-19. Method: immunoSEQ multiplex PCR; TCRdb's copy keeps in-frame clones and lacks some. The sample includes 180,000 or so clones, about 88% of them seen just once. Sequencing was performed on peripheral blood. These receptor sequences come from a woman aged 80 or over in a cohort sampled during active or convalescent COVID-19.

The chain links TRBV7-9 to TRBJ1-3; no reliable D call. The germline V and J ends were trimmed by 5 bases and 2 bases, with 10 bases remaining between them. Per germline, CDR1 SEHNR and CDR2 FQNEAQ (reference sequence). This CDR3 is 14 amino acids long. DNA of the CDR3: TGTGCCAGCAGCCAGACTGTTACTGGAAACACCATATATTTT. It is translated as CASSQTVTGNTIYF.

This clone was seen ten or more times. This chain uses TRBV19 with TRBJ1-2; 9 positions agree with TRBD1. Germline loops: CDR1 LNHDA, CDR2 SQIVND (reference sequence). Trimming removed 5 bases from V and 4 bases from J; junction bases left unmatched: 11. CDR3 length equals 16 residues. The CDR3 DNA sequence: TGTGCCAGTAGTGCCCTCCGGGGACAGGGAAGCTATGGCTACACCTTC. This translates into CASSALRGQGSYGYTF.

The chain uses TRBV29-1 and TRBJ2-3; TRBD1 matches 8 bases. Germline CDR1 reads SQVTM; CDR2 reads ANQGSEA. The CDR3 covers 14 residues. J gave up 0 bases and V 6 bases, and 5 bases lay outside the gene matches. The CDR3 sequence: CSVWTGRSTDTQYF. In DNA, the CDR3 is TGCAGCGTATGGACAGGGAGGAGCACAGATACGCAGTATTTT.

The chain joins TRBV28 to TRBJ1-5; D is ambiguous. CDR1 MDHEN and CDR2 SYDVKM come from the germline V gene. Trimming shortened V by 3 bases and J by 3 bases, and 12 bases separated the two germline ends. The CDR3 spans 15 residues. CDR3 amino acids: CASSFSWPYNQPQHF. The CDR3 region has the DNA TGTGCCAGCAGTTTTTCATGGCCATACAATCAGCCCCAGCATTTT.

The chain joins TRBV6-4 to TRBJ2-5; 8 bases are a match to TRBD2. The CDR3 covers 14 residues. V dropped 3 bases and J dropped 7; count of bases not matched to a gene: 7. Germline-derived CDR1 and CDR2 are MRHNA and SNTAGT. The CDR3 bases are TGTGCCAGCAGTGAGACCGGGGGGGTGGCGACCCAGTACTTC. This sequence encodes CASSETGGVATQYF.

This clone was picked up a small number of times. The chain carries TRBV11-3 and TRBJ1-1, with 9 bases identical to TRBD1. The V gene end was trimmed by 5 bases and the J gene end by 2 bases; junction bases not matched to a gene: 3. Germline-derived CDR1 and CDR2 are SGHNT and YENEEA. CDR3 length: 14 residues. The CDR3 bases are TGTGCCAGCAGCATGGACAGGGGAAACACTGAAGCTTTCTTT. This encodes CASSMDRGNTEAFF.

The chain has TRBV5-1 and TRBJ2-1; D call uncertain. This CDR3 is 17 amino acids long. CDR1 is SGHRS and CDR2 is YFSETQ in the germline V gene. V was pared by 4 bases and J by 0 bases, with 17 bases between. Here the CDR3 reads CASSEIPPPGSYNEQFF. The CDR3 nucleotides are TGCGCCAGCAGCGAGATCCCTCCCCCAGGCTCCTACAATGAGCAGTTCTTC.

The chain employs TRBV28 and TRBJ2-2; D may be TRBD1 (5 bases). V was clipped by 3 bases and J by 4 bases, with 15 bases between them. The CDR3 totals 16 residues. Germline V gene data show CDR1 as MDHEN and CDR2 as SYDVKM. The CDR3 protein is CASSFRWGRATGELFF. The CDR3 region has the DNA TGTGCCAGCAGTTTTAGATGGGGCCGGGCCACCGGGGAGCTGTTTTTT.

The chain uses TRBV3-1 (or the pseudogene TRBV3-2) and TRBJ2-7; 13 bases are shared with TRBD2. The CDR3 sequence is 18 residues long. J gave up 2 bases and V 1 base, and 8 bases lay outside the gene matches. Germline CDR1 LGHDT, CDR2 YNNKEL (reference sequence). The CDR3 bases are TGTGCCAGCAGCCAAGGGGGGACTAGCGGGACCGGGGCCTACGAGCAGTACGTC. This translates into CASSQGGTSGTGAYEQYV.

The CDR3 nucleotides read TGTGCCAGCAGCTGGAAGGGGGCGCTTGGAAACACCATATATTTT. Protein sequence: CASSWKGALGNTIYF. The V call is TRBV7-9, the J call TRBJ1-3; 7 bases map to TRBD1. This CDR3 comprises 15 residues. V lost 4 bases, J lost 3 bases, and 6 bases stayed unmatched. CDR1 and CDR2 (germline): SEHNR, FQNEAQ (reference sequence).

The gene calls are TRBV19 and TRBJ1-6, with D possibly being TRBD1 (6 bases). CDR1 is LNHDA and CDR2 is SQIVND in the germline V gene (reference sequence). The length of the CDR3 is 15 residues. V lost 6 bases and J lost 7, with 16 bases in between. Here the CDR3 reads CASSLGTSVNSPLHF. CDR3 nucleotide sequence: TGTGCCAGTAGCCTTGGGACATCTGTCAATTCACCCCTCCACTTT.

A single count supports this clone. The J gene is TRBJ1-1, the V gene TRBV11-2; TRBD1 matches 9 bases. V trimming: 0 bases; J trimming: 10 bases; junction bases outside the gene matches: 3. Germline CDR1 reads SGHAT; CDR2 reads FQNNGV. The CDR3 covers 13 residues. The CDR3 is CASSLDRGQGAFF. For the CDR3, the DNA is TGTGCCAGCAGCTTAGATCGGGGACAGGGAGCTTTCTTT. Full variable domain (remainder filled in from reference TRBV11-2 and TRBJ1-1): EAGVAQSPRYKIIEKRQSVAFWCNPISGHATLYWYQQILGQGPKLLIQFQNNGVVDDSQLPKDRFSAERLKGVDSTLKIQPAKLEDSAVYLCASSLDRGQGAFFGQGTRLTVV.

The V call is TRBV7-8, the J call TRBJ2-1; TRBD1 is a possible D gene (6 bases). The CDR3 runs to 16 residues. The V end lost 0 bases, the J end lost 4 bases, and 13 bases lay between the germline ends. CDR1 and CDR2 (germline): SGHVS, FQNEAQ. The CDR3 is CASSLAGQGIYNEQFF. CDR3 nucleotide sequence: TGTGCCAGCAGCTTAGCGGGACAAGGGATATACAATGAGCAGTTCTTC.

The chain uses TRBV9 and TRBJ2-7, with 7 nucleotides matching TRBD2. Germline V gives CDR1 SGDLS, CDR2 YYNGEE. This CDR3 comprises 12 residues. V gave up 3 bases and J gave up 3 bases; unmatched junction bases: 0. For the CDR3, the DNA is TGTGCCAGCAGCGCTAGCGGCTACGAGCAGTACTTC. Translation: CASSASGYEQYF.

V usage is TRBV15 and J usage is TRBJ1-2; 9 bases are shared with TRBD1. CDR3 length equals 15 residues. The germline CDR1 and CDR2 sequences are LNHNV and YYDKDF (reference sequence). The V and J ends lost 6 bases and 6 bases, in that order; junction bases with no gene match: 11. DNA for the CDR3: TGTGCCACCAGTCTAAACAGGGGGCTTTTTAATGGCTACACCTTC. It translates to CATSLNRGLFNGYTF. The full variable domain, completed using reference TRBV15 and TRBJ1-2, is DAMVIQNPRYQVTQFGKPVTLSCSQTLNHNVMYWYQQKSSQAPKLLFHYYDKDFNNEADTPDNFQSRRPNTSFCFLDIRSPGLGDTAMYLCATSLNRGLFNGYTFGSGTRLTVV.

This chain uses TRBV9 with TRBJ2-3; 11 nucleotides align to TRBD2. Germline CDR1 is SGDLS and CDR2 is YYNGEE. The trim removed 0 bases at V and 4 bases at J, leaving 10 bases unmatched. The CDR3 runs to 18 residues. The DNA of the CDR3 is TGTGCCAGCAGCGTAGTAGCGGGGGGGCTAAGGAGGTCAGATACGCAGTATTTT. It specifies CASSVVAGGLRRSDTQYF.

The J gene is TRBJ1-5, the V gene TRBV18; D is perhaps TRBD1 (5 bases). The germline V gene encodes CDR1 KGHSH and CDR2 LQKENI. Trimming shortened V by 2 bases and J by 6 bases, and 11 bases separated the two germline ends. The CDR3 has 14 residues. In DNA, the CDR3 is TGTGCCAGCTCACCAGGGGGGTGGGGTCAGCCCCAGCATTTT. It specifies CASSPGGWGQPQHF.

The chain recombines TRBV3-1 (or the pseudogene TRBV3-2) with TRBJ2-5; 8 bases are a match to TRBD2. Germline CDR1 reads LGHDT; CDR2 reads YNNKEL (reference sequence). CDR3 length equals 17 residues. V lost 4 bases and J lost 1; bases outside the gene matches: 11. The CDR3 protein is CASSPGGVGVVQETQYF. The CDR3 nucleotides read TGTGCCAGCAGCCCGGGAGGGGTTGGGGTAGTCCAAGAGACCCAGTACTTC.

The rearrangement joins TRBV30 to TRBJ1-1; D not resolved. This CDR3 comprises 13 residues. V was clipped by 1 base and J by 3 bases, with 9 bases between them. Germline V gene lookup returns CDR1 GTSNPN and CDR2 SVGIG (reference sequence). CDR3 nucleotides: TGTGCCTGGAGTGCCTCGAGGTACACTGAAGCTTTCTTT. Translation gives CAWSASRYTEAFF.

This clone showed up just once. The V gene is TRBV4-3, the J gene TRBJ2-5, with a tentative D call TRBD2 (7 bases). V lost 1 base, J lost 4 bases, and 13 bases lay in between. Germline CDR1 and CDR2: LGHNA and YSLEER. The CDR3 is 15 residues long. The CDR3 coding sequence is TGCGCCAGCAGCCAAGTCGGGGGGCCAGGAGAGACCCAGTACTTC. It specifies CASSQVGGPGETQYF.

V and J are TRBV7-2 and TRBJ1-6; D might be TRBD1 (6 bases). V was clipped by 5 bases and J by 6 bases, with 14 bases between them. This CDR3 has 15 residues. Germline CDR1 is SGHTA and CDR2 is FQGNSA. As DNA, the CDR3 is TGTGCCAGCAGCGCACAGGGAATTGGTAATTCACCCCTCCACTTT. It codes for CASSAQGIGNSPLHF.

This clone was recorded only once. J is TRBJ2-3 and V is TRBV5-1, with D unclear. The CDR3 has 13 residues. Germline CDR1 is SGHRS and CDR2 is YFSETQ. V was shortened by 4 bases and J by 4 bases, with 10 bases between the two germline ends. This CDR3 reads CASSPSHPDTQYF. CDR3 nucleotides: TGCGCCAGCAGCCCGAGCCACCCAGATACGCAGTATTTT.

V is TRBV12-3 or TRBV12-4 and J is TRBJ1-6; the D is unclear. CDR3 length equals 13 residues. V lost 8 bases to trimming and J lost 7 bases, with 12 bases between them. CDR3 nucleotide sequence: TGTGCCAGCGGGGTGGGCGGGAATTCACCCCTCCACTTT. Its translation is CASGVGGNSPLHF.

This chain joins TRBV15 and TRBJ2-1, with a tentative D call TRBD2 (6 bases). This CDR3 has 14 amino acids. Trimming removed 0 bases at V and 12 bases at J, with 15 bases between. The germline V gene encodes CDR1 LNHNV and CDR2 YYDKDF (reference sequence). This CDR3 reads CATSREALALWQFF. Here the CDR3 DNA reads TGTGCCACCAGCAGAGAAGCACTAGCCCTATGGCAGTTCTTC.

V and J are TRBV28 and TRBJ1-2; weak D call: TRBD1 (6 bases). Trimming removed 6 bases at V and 4 bases at J, with 9 bases between. Germline V gene data show CDR1 as MDHEN and CDR2 as SYDVKM. CDR3 length equals 12 residues. In nucleotides, the CDR3 is TGTGCCAGCAGGACAGGAATCTATGGCTACACCTTC. Translated: CASRTGIYGYTF.

This chain joins TRBV10-3 and TRBJ1-2, with 7 nucleotides matching TRBD1. The CDR3 is made up of 17 amino acids. CDR1 and CDR2 (germline): ENHRY, SYGVKD. The trim removed 1 base at V and 0 bases at J, leaving 8 bases unmatched. The CDR3 nucleotides read TGTGCCATCAGTGAGTTGACAACAGGGGAAGCTAACTATGGCTACACCTTC. This translates into CAISELTTGEANYGYTF.

The chain links TRBV6-2 or TRBV6-3 to TRBJ1-5; no firm D call. Germline V gene data show CDR1 as MNHEY and CDR2 as SVGEGT. V was shortened by 2 bases and J by 3 bases, with 5 bases between the two germline ends. There are 13 residues in the CDR3. The CDR3, as DNA: TGTGCCAGCAGTTACACGGTCAATCAGCCCCAGCATTTT. Its translation: CASSYTVNQPQHF.

In this sample, this clone turned up a few times. The chain has TRBV7-9 and TRBJ2-3, with TRBD2 matching over 10 bases. Unmatched junction bases numbered 10, after V lost 11 bases and J lost 5 bases. Per germline, CDR1 SEHNR and CDR2 FQNEAQ (reference sequence). The CDR3 runs 14 residues. CDR3 protein: CAPGAAGGQDTQYF. The CDR3 DNA reads as TGTGCCCCAGGGGCAGCGGGAGGGCAAGATACGCAGTATTTT. Supplemented by reference TRBV7-9 and TRBJ2-3, the full variable domain reads DTGVSQNPRHKITKRGQNVTFRCDPISEHNRLYWYRQTLGQGPEFLTYFQNEAQLEKSRLLSDRFSAERPKGSFSTLEIQRTEQGDSAMYLCAPGAAGGQDTQYFGPGTRLTVL.

This sequence joins TRBV7-6 and TRBJ1-5, with 7 bases that match TRBD1. Germline V lookup: CDR1 SGHVS, CDR2 FNYEAQ. The CDR3 runs to 19 residues. After removal of 5 bases from V and 0 bases from J, the junction contained 16 bases not matched to a gene. This chain's CDR3 is CASSTRDRHHNYSNQPQHF. The CDR3 DNA is TGTGCCAGCAGCACCCGGGACAGACACCATAACTATAGCAATCAGCCCCAGCATTTT.

V is TRBV6-4 and J is TRBJ1-2; D call uncertain. V shed 6 bases and J shed 0 bases, with 17 bases lying between them. The V gene's germline CDR1 is MRHNA and CDR2 SNTAGT. The CDR3 consists of 16 residues. The CDR3 DNA reads TGTGCCAGCAGCCCAGGTGTAACGAAAGCTAACTATGGCTACACCTTC. Residues: CASSPGVTKANYGYTF.

The chain recombines TRBV10-2 with TRBJ2-7, with a possible D match to TRBD2 (6 bases). The CDR3 runs to 14 residues. The V end lost 6 bases, the J end lost 3 bases, and 15 bases lay between the germline ends. Germline CDR1 WSHSY, CDR2 SAAADI. The CDR3: CASSVGGVLYEQYV. CDR3 bases: TGCGCCAGCAGCGTCGGGGGTGTTCTCTACGAGCAGTACGTC.